What follows is one TCR beta chain and its context. The method was immunoSEQ multiplex PCR; TCRdb's version includes in-frame clones alone and lacks a portion of them. The sample has about 160,000 clones; less than 95% are singletons. The CDR3 has 13 amino acids. CDR1 is MNHNS, CDR2 SASEGT, per germline. Trimming took off 3 bases at V and 3 bases at J, with 5 bases between the two ends. This record comes from a study of control samples from healthy donors and cancer patients. Sequencing was performed on PBMCs. This TCR was recovered from a man in his sixties with colorectal cancer. V usage is TRBV6-1 and J usage is TRBJ1-4; D is undetermined. CDR3 sequence reads: CASSDWANEKLFF. The CDR3 DNA sequence: TGTGCCAGCAGTGATTGGGCTAATGAAAAACTGTTTTTT.